The rows below give T cell receptor beta chains drawn from one sample of a study of molecular identifiers for immune sequencing clone quantification. TCRdb redid the calling of the PCR reads with MiXCR, one entry per CDR3 protein. The sample records over 300,000 distinct CDR3 sequences, about 23% being singletons. The sequenced sample was naive CD8+ T cells from blood, with Jurkat cell RNA spiked in. Every receptor here comes from a human donor in good health. Some libraries in this study had Jurkat cell RNA spiked in. Both conserved end residues are trimmed from each CDR3. Each record gives: J gene, V gene, CDR3 protein.

TRBJ2-2 TRBV12-3/TRBV12-4 ASKKVGGSTGELF
TRBJ2-5 TRBV20-1 SARDQRLALYQEPQY
TRBJ2-5 TRBV7-9 ARLGLQETQY
TRBJ2-3 TRBV20-1 SAPLFAGEGGTQY
TRBJ2-7 TRBV7-2 ASSPGDVGYEQY
TRBJ1-3 TRBV4-1 ASSQEWWVAGNTIY
TRBJ1-5 TRBV4-1 ASSQGQASQPQH
TRBJ2-1 TRBV29-1 SVELLAGVSWEQF
TRBJ2-1 TRBV5-6 ASSLSGRGYNEQF
TRBJ2-7 TRBV27 ASSWGVAGEQY
TRBJ1-3 TRBV6-5 ASRTRDSVGNTIY
TRBJ2-1 TRBV4-2 ASSHDLAGEVYNEQF